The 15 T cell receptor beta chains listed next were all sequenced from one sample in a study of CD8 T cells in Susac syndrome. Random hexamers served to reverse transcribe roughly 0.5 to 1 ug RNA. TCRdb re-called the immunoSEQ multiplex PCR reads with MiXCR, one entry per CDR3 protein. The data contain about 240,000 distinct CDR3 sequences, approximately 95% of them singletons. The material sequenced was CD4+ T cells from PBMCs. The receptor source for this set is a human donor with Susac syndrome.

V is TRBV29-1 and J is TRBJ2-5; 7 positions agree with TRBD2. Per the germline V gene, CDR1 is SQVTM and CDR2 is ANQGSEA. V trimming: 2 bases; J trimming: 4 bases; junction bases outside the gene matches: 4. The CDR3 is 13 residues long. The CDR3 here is CSVERASGETQYF. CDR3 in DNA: TGCAGCGTTGAAAGGGCTAGCGGAGAGACCCAGTACTTC.

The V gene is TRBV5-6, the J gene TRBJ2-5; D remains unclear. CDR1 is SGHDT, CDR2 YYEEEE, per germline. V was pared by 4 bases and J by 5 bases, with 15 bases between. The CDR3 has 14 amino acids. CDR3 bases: TGTGCCAGCAGCCTGTCGACCCTCGGGGAGACCCAGTACTTC. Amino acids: CASSLSTLGETQYF.

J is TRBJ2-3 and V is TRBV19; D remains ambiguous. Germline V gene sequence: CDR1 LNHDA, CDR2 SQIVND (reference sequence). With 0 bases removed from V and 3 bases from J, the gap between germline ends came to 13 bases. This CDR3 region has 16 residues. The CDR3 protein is CASSIDRAASTDTQYF. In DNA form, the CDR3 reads TGTGCCAGTAGTATAGATCGGGCAGCGTCGACAGATACGCAGTATTTT.

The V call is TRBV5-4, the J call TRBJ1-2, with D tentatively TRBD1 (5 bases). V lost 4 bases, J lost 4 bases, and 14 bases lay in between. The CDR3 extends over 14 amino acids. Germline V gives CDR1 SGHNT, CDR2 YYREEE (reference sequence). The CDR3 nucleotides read TGTGCCAGCAGCCCGGGACCGCTGGGCTATGGCTACACCTTC. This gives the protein CASSPGPLGYGYTF.

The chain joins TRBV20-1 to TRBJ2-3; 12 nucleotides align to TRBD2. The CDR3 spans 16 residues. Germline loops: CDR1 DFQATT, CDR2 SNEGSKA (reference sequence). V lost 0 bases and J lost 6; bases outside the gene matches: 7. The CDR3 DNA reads TGCAGTGCTAGAGATGCGACTAGCGGGAGCCCTGATACGCAGTATTTT. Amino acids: CSARDATSGSPDTQYF.

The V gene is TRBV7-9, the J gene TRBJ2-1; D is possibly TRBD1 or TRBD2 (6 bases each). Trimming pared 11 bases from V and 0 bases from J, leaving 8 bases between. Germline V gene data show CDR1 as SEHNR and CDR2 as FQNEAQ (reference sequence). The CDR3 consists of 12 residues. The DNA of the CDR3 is TGTGCCGGAGGGGGCTCCTACAATGAGCAGTTCTTC. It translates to CAGGGSYNEQFF.

CDR3 nucleotides: TGCAGTGCCACCACCGGCGGACAGCCCCAGCATTTT. Translating it yields CSATTGGQPQHF. The genes are TRBV20-1 and TRBJ1-5; D ambiguous. The length of the CDR3 is 12 residues. The germline V gene encodes CDR1 DFQATT and CDR2 SNEGSKA (reference sequence). The V end was cut by 6 bases, the J end by 7 bases, with 13 bases between.

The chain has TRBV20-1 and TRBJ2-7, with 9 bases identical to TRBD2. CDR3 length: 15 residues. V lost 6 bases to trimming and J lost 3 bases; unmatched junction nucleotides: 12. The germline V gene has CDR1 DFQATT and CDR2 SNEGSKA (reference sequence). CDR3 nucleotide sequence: TGCAGTGCCCGGTTGACAGCGGGAGGACGCTACGAGCAGTACTTC. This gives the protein CSARLTAGGRYEQYF.

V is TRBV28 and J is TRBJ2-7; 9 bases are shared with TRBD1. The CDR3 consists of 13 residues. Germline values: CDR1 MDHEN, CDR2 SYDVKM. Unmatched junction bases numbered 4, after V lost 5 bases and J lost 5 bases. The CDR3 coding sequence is TGTGCCAGCAGTAACAGGGGGCGTAACGAGCAGTACTTC. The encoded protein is CASSNRGRNEQYF.

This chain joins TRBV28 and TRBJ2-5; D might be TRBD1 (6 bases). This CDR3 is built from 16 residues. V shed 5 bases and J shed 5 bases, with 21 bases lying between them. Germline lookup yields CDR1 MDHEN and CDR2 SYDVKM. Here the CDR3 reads CASSAYRVALIETQYF. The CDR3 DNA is TGTGCCAGCAGTGCTTACAGGGTCGCCTTGATCGAGACCCAGTACTTC.

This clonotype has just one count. The CDR3 sequence: CASKVLRGNEQFF. Written as DNA, the CDR3 is TGTGCCAGCAAAGTCCTAAGGGGCAATGAGCAGTTCTTC. J is TRBJ2-1 and V is TRBV2, with D perhaps matching TRBD1 (5 bases). The CDR3 is made up of 13 amino acids. The germline gives CDR1 SNHLY, CDR2 FYNNEI. V was shortened by 7 bases and J by 6 bases, with 13 bases between the two germline ends.

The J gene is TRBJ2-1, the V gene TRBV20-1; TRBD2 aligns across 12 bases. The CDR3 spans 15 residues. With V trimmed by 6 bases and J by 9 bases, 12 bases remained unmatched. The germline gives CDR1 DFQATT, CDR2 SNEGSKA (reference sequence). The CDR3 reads CSALPLAGGWGEQFF. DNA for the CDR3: TGCAGTGCCTTACCTCTAGCGGGGGGGTGGGGTGAGCAGTTCTTC.

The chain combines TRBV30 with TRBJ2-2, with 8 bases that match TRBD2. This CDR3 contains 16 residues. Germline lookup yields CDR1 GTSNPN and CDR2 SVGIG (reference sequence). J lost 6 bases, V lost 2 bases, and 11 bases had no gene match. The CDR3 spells CAWSISGSVRSGELFF. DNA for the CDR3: TGTGCCTGGAGTATCAGCGGGAGTGTGAGGTCCGGGGAGCTGTTTTTT.

CDR3 in DNA: TGTGCCAGCAGTTACTCGACCGGGGGCGGCTACGAGCAGTACTTC. It is translated as CASSYSTGGGYEQYF. This chain connects TRBV6-5 to TRBJ2-7; D might be TRBD1 or TRBD2, each matching 6 bases. Trimming took off 0 bases at V and 3 bases at J, with 12 bases between the two ends. Germline lookup yields CDR1 MNHEY and CDR2 SVGAGI. The CDR3 consists of 15 residues.

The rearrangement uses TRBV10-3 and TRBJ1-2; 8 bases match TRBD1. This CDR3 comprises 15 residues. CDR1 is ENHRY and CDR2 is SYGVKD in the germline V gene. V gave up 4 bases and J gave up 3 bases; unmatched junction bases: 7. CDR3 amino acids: CAISAATGDDYGYTF. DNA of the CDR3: TGTGCCATCAGTGCTGCGACAGGGGATGACTATGGCTACACCTTC.